The rows below give T cell receptor beta chains drawn from one sample of a study of cytomegalovirus exposure and HLA in healthy donors. Sequenced by immunoSEQ multiplex PCR; TCRdb stores in-frame clones only, minus some. The table shows 95,000 to 110,000 clones, with 60% to 70% occurring only once. The specimen sequenced was PBMCs. The receptors stem from a woman in her forties or fifties in good health and CMV-seronegative. CDR3s include the opening cysteine and the closing phenylalanine or tryptophan. A D gene is named only where the DNA matches it firmly. Expanded clones are given a class, and other clones once, few, many or no size at all.

size,D,V,J,CDR3,DNA
NA,TRBD2,TRBV11-2,TRBJ2-3,CASSSGETSGTDTQYF,TGTGCCAGCAGCTCTGGTGAGACTAGCGGCACAGATACGCAGTATTTT
NA,TRBD2,TRBV5-1,TRBJ2-7,CASAEGTSGAKEYF,TGCGCCAGCGCAGAGGGGACTAGCGGGGCGAAGGAGTACTTC
NA,TRBD2,TRBV5-1,TRBJ2-5,CASRSGTSAETQYF,TGCGCCAGCAGATCCGGGACTAGTGCAGAGACCCAGTACTTC
NA,TRBD2,TRBV27,TRBJ2-7,CASSPGLAGTYEQYF,TGTGCCAGCAGTCCCGGACTAGCGGGAACTTACGAGCAGTACTTC
few,TRBD1,TRBV10-3,TRBJ2-2,CAISGTGSTGELFF,TGTGCCATCAGTGGGACAGGGTCGACCGGGGAGCTGTTTTTT
NA,TRBD2,TRBV28,TRBJ2-7,CASKSFRDYGYEQYF,TGTGCCAGCAAAAGTTTCAGGGACTACGGGTACGAGCAGTACTTC
NA,NA,TRBV18,TRBJ2-1,CASSPGRTGNEQFF,TGTGCCAGCTCACCAGGACGGACTGGCAATGAGCAGTTCTTC
NA,TRBD2,TRBV2,TRBJ2-5,CASSEERGRAGGGETQYF,TGTGCCAGCAGTGAAGAGCGTGGGAGAGCGGGAGGAGGAGAGACCCAGTACTTC
few,TRBD2,TRBV27,TRBJ2-1,CASSSKSSGVRDEQFF,TGTGCCAGCAGCTCTAAATCTAGCGGGGTTAGGGATGAGCAGTTCTTC
once,TRBD2,TRBV28,TRBJ2-7,CASRNGTIFEQYF,TGTGCCAGCAGAAACGGGACTATCTTTGAGCAGTACTTC
few,NA,TRBV6-6,TRBJ1-5,CASSLREGNQPQHF,TGTGCCAGCAGCTTACGGGAAGGGAATCAGCCCCAGCATTTT
NA,NA,TRBV14,TRBJ1-4,CASSQFSTNEKLFF,TGTGCCAGCAGCCAGTTCTCAACTAATGAAAAACTGTTTTTT
NA,NA,TRBV27,TRBJ2-7,CASSGGSSYEQYF,TGTGCCAGCAGCGGAGGGAGCTCCTACGAGCAGTACTTC
NA,TRBD2,TRBV28,TRBJ2-1,CASSSSGRAQFYNEQFF,TGTGCCAGCAGTAGTAGCGGGAGGGCCCAATTCTACAATGAGCAGTTCTTC
NA,NA,TRBV28,TRBJ1-5,CASRSYLGPQHF,TGTGCCAGCAGGTCTTACCTAGGGCCCCAGCATTTT
NA,NA,TRBV7-6,TRBJ2-7,CASSLGQGSSYEQYF,TGTGCCAGCAGCTTAGGGCAGGGGTCCTCCTACGAGCAGTACTTC
NA,NA,TRBV29-1,TRBJ1-5,CSVVGQDSNQPQHF,TGCAGCGTTGTTGGTCAGGATAGCAATCAGCCCCAGCATTTT
NA,NA,TRBV10-3,TRBJ2-7,CAISEVGSPREQYF,TGTGCCATCAGTGAGGTAGGGAGCCCTAGGGAGCAGTACTTC
NA,TRBD1,TRBV9,TRBJ1-1,CASSVGGTGGMNTEAFF,TGTGCCAGCAGCGTAGGAGGGACAGGAGGTATGAACACTGAAGCTTTCTTT
NA,TRBD1,TRBV5-8,TRBJ1-5,CASPPTGGIMSNQPQHF,TGTGCCAGTCCCCCGACAGGGGGGATTATGAGTAATCAGCCCCAGCATTTT
NA,NA,TRBV28,TRBJ1-5,CASTPRDFGHQPQHF,TGTGCCAGCACCCCGCGGGATTTCGGGCATCAGCCCCAGCATTTT
NA,NA,TRBV30,TRBJ1-5,CAWSRGLGGNQPQHF,TGTGCCTGGAGTAGGGGACTTGGAGGCAATCAGCCCCAGCATTTT
NA,NA,TRBV4-3,TRBJ1-1,CASSQDRLDRNAEAFF,TGCGCCAGCAGCCAAGATCGGCTGGACAGAAACGCTGAAGCTTTCTTT
NA,NA,TRBV7-6,TRBJ2-5,CASSLEPLEETQYF,TGTGCCAGCAGCTTAGAACCTTTGGAGGAGACCCAGTACTTC
NA,NA,TRBV10-3,TRBJ2-5,CAIGLGQQETQYF,TGTGCCATCGGACTGGGACAACAAGAGACCCAGTACTTC
NA,NA,TRBV7-6,TRBJ2-7,CASSNQWRDEQYF,TGTGCCAGCAGCAACCAATGGAGGGACGAGCAGTACTTC
few,NA,TRBV10-1,TRBJ2-3,CASSESGSPTDTQYF,TGCGCCAGCAGTGAGTCGGGTAGCCCCACAGATACGCAGTATTTT
NA,TRBD1,TRBV19,TRBJ1-2,CASSMTGQGENGYTF,TGTGCCAGTAGTATGACGGGACAGGGGGAGAATGGCTACACCTTC
NA,TRBD2,TRBV9,TRBJ2-1,CASSRAGAEYNEQFF,TGTGCCAGCAGCCGAGCGGGGGCCGAATACAATGAGCAGTTCTTC
NA,TRBD2,TRBV27,TRBJ2-7,CASSTSSGRHEQYF,TGTGCCAGCAGTACCTCTAGCGGGAGGCACGAGCAGTACTTC
few,TRBD1,TRBV6-5,TRBJ1-4,CASKIDRARNEKLFF,TGTGCCAGCAAAATAGACAGGGCCAGAAATGAAAAACTGTTTTTT
NA,NA,TRBV18,TRBJ1-5,CASSPEDSNQPQHF,TGTGCCAGCTCACCAGAGGATAGCAATCAGCCCCAGCATTTT
NA,NA,TRBV7-9,TRBJ2-5,CASRGLRRRETQYF,TGTGCCAGCAGGGGGCTTAGGAGAAGAGAGACCCAGTACTTC
NA,NA,TRBV7-9,TRBJ2-7,CASSKGGQGGKPYEQYF,TGTGCCAGCAGCAAAGGGGGCCAGGGGGGCAAACCCTACGAGCAGTACTTC
NA,NA,TRBV6-1,TRBJ1-5,CASSAINHQPQHF,TGTGCCAGCAGTGCTATTAACCATCAGCCCCAGCATTTT
few,TRBD2,TRBV11-2,TRBJ2-1,CASSLETSQSYNEQFF,TGTGCCAGCAGCTTAGAGACTAGCCAGTCCTACAATGAGCAGTTCTTC
NA,NA,TRBV19,TRBJ2-7,CASNNPRDSYEQYF,TGTGCCAGTAACAACCCCAGGGATTCCTACGAGCAGTACTTC
NA,TRBD2,TRBV7-3,TRBJ2-3,CASSQTSRDTQYF,TGTGCCAGCAGCCAGACTAGCAGAGATACGCAGTATTTT
NA,NA,TRBV11-2,TRBJ2-7,CASSLGRASAYEQYF,TGTGCCAGCAGCCTAGGACGCGCTTCAGCGTACGAGCAGTACTTC
NA,TRBD1,TRBV27,TRBJ2-5,CASSSRTGDQETQYF,TGTGCCAGCAGCTCCCGGACAGGAGACCAAGAGACCCAGTACTTC
NA,NA,TRBV4-1,TRBJ2-2,CASSQDGAGFTGELFF,TGCGCCAGCAGCCAAGATGGTGCAGGGTTTACCGGGGAGCTGTTTTTT
NA,TRBD1,TRBV19,TRBJ1-6,CASTLTGGASNSPLHF,TGTGCCAGTACCCTGACAGGGGGAGCTTCTAATTCACCCCTCCACTTT
NA,NA,TRBV5-6,TRBJ1-2,CASSQDYTNLYGYTF,TGTGCCAGCAGCCAAGACTACACAAACCTCTATGGCTACACCTTC
few,TRBD2,TRBV7-7,TRBJ2-5,CASSLGGLAGDQETQYF,TGTGCCAGCAGCTTAGGGGGACTAGCGGGGGACCAAGAGACCCAGTACTTC
few,TRBD2,TRBV7-2,TRBJ2-7,CASSIIAGGSYEQYF,TGTGCCAGCAGCATCATAGCGGGGGGATCCTACGAGCAGTACTTC
NA,NA,TRBV11-3,TRBJ2-7,CASSLEVRGRGEQYF,TGTGCCAGCAGCTTAGAGGTGAGGGGCAGGGGCGAGCAGTACTTC
NA,NA,TRBV6-5,TRBJ2-4,CASSRTDNIQYF,TGTGCCAGCAGTAGGACAGACAACATTCAGTACTTC
few,NA,TRBV7-7,TRBJ1-1,CASSTTGSFNTEAFF,TGTGCTAGCAGCACCACCGGGTCTTTTAACACTGAAGCTTTCTTT
few,TRBD2,TRBV6-1,TRBJ2-5,CASSEAWTSGEQETQYF,TGTGCCAGCAGTGAAGCGTGGACTAGCGGGGAACAAGAGACCCAGTACTTC
few,TRBD1,TRBV6-1,TRBJ1-6,CASSEDQGAYDSPLHF,TGTGCCAGCAGTGAAGACCAGGGGGCCTATGATTCACCCCTCCACTTT
NA,NA,TRBV6-1,TRBJ1-5,CASRDSGQPQHF,TGTGCCAGCAGGGACAGCGGTCAGCCCCAGCATTTT
NA,TRBD1,TRBV5-1,TRBJ2-5,CASSPGQGETQYF,TGCGCCAGCAGCCCGGGACAGGGAGAGACCCAGTACTTC
NA,NA,TRBV19,TRBJ2-3,CASIQRVGYTSDTQYF,TGTGCCAGTATCCAGAGGGTAGGGTATACCTCAGATACGCAGTATTTT
NA,NA,TRBV7-8,TRBJ2-5,CASSLGAAGETQYF,TGTGCCAGCAGCTTAGGGGCGGCGGGGGAGACCCAGTACTTC
NA,TRBD2,TRBV28,TRBJ2-7,CASRSGGSFSYEQYF,TGTGCCAGCAGATCCGGGGGGAGTTTCTCCTACGAGCAGTACTTC
NA,NA,TRBV7-9,TRBJ1-1,CASRDPGGNTEAFF,TGTGCCAGCAGGGACCCCGGAGGGAACACTGAAGCTTTCTTT
once,TRBD2,TRBV7-2,TRBJ2-5,CASSSTTSGGAQTQYF,TGTGCCAGCAGCTCGACGACTAGCGGGGGGGCACAGACCCAGTACTTC
NA,NA,TRBV7-9,TRBJ1-5,CASSLDSYQPQHF,TGTGCCAGCAGCCTGGACAGCTATCAGCCCCAGCATTTT
NA,NA,TRBV11-3,TRBJ2-1,CASSPWEQSHEQFF,TGTGCCAGCAGCCCCTGGGAGCAGTCCCATGAGCAGTTCTTC